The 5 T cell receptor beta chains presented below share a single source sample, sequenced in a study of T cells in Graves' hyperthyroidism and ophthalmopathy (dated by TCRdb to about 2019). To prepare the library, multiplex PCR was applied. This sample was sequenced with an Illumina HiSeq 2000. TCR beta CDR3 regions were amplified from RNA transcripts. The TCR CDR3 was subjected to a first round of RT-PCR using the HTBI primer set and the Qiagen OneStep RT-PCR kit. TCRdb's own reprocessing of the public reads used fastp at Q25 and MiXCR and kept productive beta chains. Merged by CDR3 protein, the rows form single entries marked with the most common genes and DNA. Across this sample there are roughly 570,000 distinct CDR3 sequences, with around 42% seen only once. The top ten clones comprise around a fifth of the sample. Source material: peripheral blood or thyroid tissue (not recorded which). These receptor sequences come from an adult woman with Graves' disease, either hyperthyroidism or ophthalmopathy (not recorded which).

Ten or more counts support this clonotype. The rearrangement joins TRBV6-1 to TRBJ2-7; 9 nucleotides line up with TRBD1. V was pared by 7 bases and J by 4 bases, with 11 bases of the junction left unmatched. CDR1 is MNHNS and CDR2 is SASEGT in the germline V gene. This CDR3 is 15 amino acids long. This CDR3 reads CASILTRTGEYEQYF. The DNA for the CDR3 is TGTGCCAGCATCCTTACCCGGACAGGGGAATACGAGCAGTACTTC.

In DNA, the CDR3 is TGTGCCACCAGTAGACAAGAGACCCAGTACTTC. Protein product: CATSRQETQYF. The gene calls are TRBV24-1 and TRBJ2-5; no clear D gene. The ends were cut back, 6 bases at V and 2 bases at J, with 3 bases in the middle. Germline lookup yields CDR1 KGHDR and CDR2 SFDVKD. The length of the CDR3 is 11 residues.

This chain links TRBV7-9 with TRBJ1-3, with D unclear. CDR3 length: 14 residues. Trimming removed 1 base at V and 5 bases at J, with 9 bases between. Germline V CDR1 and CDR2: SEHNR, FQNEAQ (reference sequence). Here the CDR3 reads CASSLGASRNTIYF. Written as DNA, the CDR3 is TGTGCCAGCAGCTTAGGGGCATCCCGAAACACCATATATTTT.

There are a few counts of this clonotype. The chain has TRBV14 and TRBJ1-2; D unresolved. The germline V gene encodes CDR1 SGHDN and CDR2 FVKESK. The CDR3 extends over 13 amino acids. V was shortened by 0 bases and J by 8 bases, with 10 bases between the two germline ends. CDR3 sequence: CASSQDLARGYTF. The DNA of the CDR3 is TGTGCCAGCAGCCAAGATCTGGCGCGCGGCTACACCTTC.

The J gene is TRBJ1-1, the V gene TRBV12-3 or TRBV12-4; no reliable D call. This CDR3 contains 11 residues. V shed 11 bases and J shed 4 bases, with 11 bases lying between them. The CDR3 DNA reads TGTGCCCCGACCGTGGGCACTGAAGCTTTCTTT. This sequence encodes CAPTVGTEAFF.